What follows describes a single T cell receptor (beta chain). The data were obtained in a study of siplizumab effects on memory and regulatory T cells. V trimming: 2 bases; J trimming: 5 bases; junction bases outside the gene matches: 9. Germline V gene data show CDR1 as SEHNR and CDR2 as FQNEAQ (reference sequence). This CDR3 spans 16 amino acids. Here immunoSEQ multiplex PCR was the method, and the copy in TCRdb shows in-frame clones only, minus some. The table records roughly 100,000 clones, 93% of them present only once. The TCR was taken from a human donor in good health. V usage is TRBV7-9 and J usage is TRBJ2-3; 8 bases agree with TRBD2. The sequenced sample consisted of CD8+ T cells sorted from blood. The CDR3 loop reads CASSLPLGREGDTQYF. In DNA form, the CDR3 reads TGTGCCAGCAGCTTACCCCTGGGACGGGAGGGAGATACGCAGTATTTT.